The following is a TCR beta chain sequence with its context. This specimen belongs to a study of OX40 agonist ivuxolimab in advanced cancers. The overall study: Participants, 82.7% male, averaged approximately 60 years of age, ranging from roughly 20 to 80.

The table came from immunoSEQ multiplex PCR; TCRdb's copy has only in-frame clones and leaves some out. This table holds about 100,000 clones, 91% found once. With 0 bases removed from V and 3 bases from J, the gap between germline ends came to 12 bases. Germline assignment: CDR1 LGHNA and CDR2 YNFKEQ. The CDR3 runs 15 residues. Cycle 7 day 1, cycle 4 day 1, and baseline were the timepoints at which blood was sampled. The sequenced sample was CD4+ or CD8+ T cells sorted from blood, obtained in a trial of the OX40 agonist ivuxolimab. J is TRBJ2-7 and V is TRBV4-2; a possible D gene is TRBD2 (6 bases). The TCR was taken from an adult with an advanced solid tumor such as melanoma, head and neck, liver or kidney cancer. The CDR3 DNA reads TGTGCCAGCAGCCAAGACTCGGCGGGAATCTACGAGCAGTACTTC. Protein: CASSQDSAGIYEQYF.